Detailed here is one TCR beta chain. Given the absence of the conserved phenylalanine or tryptophan at the CDR3 end, a read error is likely. The DNA is omitted, as the CDR3 cannot be located on it reliably, and the CDR3 follows TCRdb's listing. These data originate in a study of blood T cell repertoires in COVID-19. Whole-study context: Acute and convalescent COVID-19 specimens originated in the United States, Italy and Spain. Sources were T cells, B-cell-depleted T cells, or PBMCs; the material itself was cDNA or gDNA.

Per the study methods: By means of reference gene primer amplification, nucleated cell counts were estimated. Profiling relied on immunoSEQ multiplex PCR, and the TCRdb table lists in-frame clones only, not all of them. That table supplies the V and J calls and clone size; D and trimming were determined from the DNA. The sample lists 200,000 or so clones, 65% to 90% occurring once. With termini counted, the CDR3 has 13 amino acids. The germline CDR1 and CDR2 sequences are LGHDT and YNNKEL (reference sequence). The sample was peripheral blood. This rearrangement joins TRBV3-1 (or the pseudogene TRBV3-2) to TRBJ2-7; the table's D call TRBD1 went unverified against the DNA. The receptor was derived from a human donor in a cohort sampled during active COVID-19. The CDR3 sequence is CASSQGGQGAPVY.